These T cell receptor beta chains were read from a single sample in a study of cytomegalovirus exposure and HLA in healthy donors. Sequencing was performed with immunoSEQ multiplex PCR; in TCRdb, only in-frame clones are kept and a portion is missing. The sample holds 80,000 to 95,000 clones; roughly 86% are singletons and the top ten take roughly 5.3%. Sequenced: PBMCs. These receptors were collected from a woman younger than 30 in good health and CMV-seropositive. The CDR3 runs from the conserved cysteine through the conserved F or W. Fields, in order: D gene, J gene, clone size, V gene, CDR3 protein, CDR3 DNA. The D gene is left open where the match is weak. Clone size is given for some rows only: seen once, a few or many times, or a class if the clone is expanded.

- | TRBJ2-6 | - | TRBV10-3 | CAINRQASGANVLTF | TGTGCCATCAACAGACAGGCGTCTGGGGCCAACGTCCTGACTTTC
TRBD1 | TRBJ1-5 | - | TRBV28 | CASRPQGAQQPQHF | TGTGCCAGCAGACCACAGGGGGCTCAGCAGCCCCAGCATTTT
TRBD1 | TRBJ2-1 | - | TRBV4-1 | CASSQGTGKSSYNEQFF | TGCGCCAGCAGCCAGGGGACAGGGAAAAGCTCCTACAATGAGCAGTTCTTC
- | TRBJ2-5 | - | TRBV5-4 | CASSLAMLGGVQETQYF | TGTGCCAGCAGCTTGGCCATGTTGGGGGGAGTTCAAGAGACCCAGTACTTC
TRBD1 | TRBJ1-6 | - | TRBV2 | CASRPQGNYNSPLHF | TGTGCCAGCAGGCCACAGGGGAACTATAATTCACCCCTCCACTTT
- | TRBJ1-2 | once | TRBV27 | CASRTGPTYGYTF | TGTGCCAGTCGAACAGGGCCAACCTATGGCTACACCTTC
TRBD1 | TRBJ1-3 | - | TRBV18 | CASSPLGTGEGGNTIYF | TGTGCCAGCTCACCACTCGGGACAGGGGAAGGTGGAAACACCATATATTTT
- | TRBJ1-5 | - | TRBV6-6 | CASSTYISNQPQHF | TGTGCCAGCAGTACTTATATCAGCAATCAGCCCCAGCATTTT
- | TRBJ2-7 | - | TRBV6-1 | CASRAGFSSYEQYF | TGTGCCAGCAGGGCGGGTTTCAGCTCCTACGAGCAGTACTTC
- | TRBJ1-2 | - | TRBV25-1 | CASSDDPPRGYTF | TGTGCCAGCAGTGACGATCCCCCGAGGGGCTACACCTTC
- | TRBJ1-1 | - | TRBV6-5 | CASSYNKNTEAFF | TGTGCCAGCAGTTACAACAAGAACACTGAAGCTTTCTTT
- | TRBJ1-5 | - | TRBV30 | CAWRGVGNQPQHF | TGTGCCTGGAGAGGAGTCGGCAATCAGCCCCAGCATTTT
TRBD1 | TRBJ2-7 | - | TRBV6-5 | CASSTSGTVSYEQYF | TGTGCCAGCAGTACCTCCGGGACAGTGAGCTACGAGCAGTACTTC
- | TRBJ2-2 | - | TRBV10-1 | CASSESGNWGELFF | TGCGCCAGCAGTGAGTCCGGGAACTGGGGGGAGCTGTTTTTT
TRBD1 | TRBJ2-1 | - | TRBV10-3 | CAISGPGGEQFF | TGTGCCATCAGTGGCCCAGGGGGCGAGCAGTTCTTC
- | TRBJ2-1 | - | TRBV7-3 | CASSLSPPPYNEQFF | TGTGCCAGCAGCTTAAGTCCCCCTCCCTACAATGAGCAGTTCTTC
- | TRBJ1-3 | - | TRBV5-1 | CASSLGYSAGDTIYF | TGCGCCAGCAGCTTGGGATACAGCGCCGGGGACACCATATATTTT
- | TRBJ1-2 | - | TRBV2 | CASSVDKNYGYTF | TGTGCCAGCAGTGTTGACAAGAACTATGGCTACACCTTC
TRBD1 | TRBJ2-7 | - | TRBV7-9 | CASSPGTGVYEQYF | TGTGCCAGCAGCCCCGGGACAGGGGTCTACGAGCAGTACTTC
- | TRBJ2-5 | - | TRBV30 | CAWSEQGSETQYF | TGTGCCTGGAGTGAGCAGGGGTCGGAGACCCAGTACTTC
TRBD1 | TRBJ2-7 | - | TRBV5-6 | CASSPTGTGPYEQYF | TGTGCCAGCAGCCCAACCGGGACAGGTCCCTACGAGCAGTACTTC
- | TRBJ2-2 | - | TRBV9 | CASSPRRGAAGELFF | TGTGCCAGCAGCCCCCGCAGGGGGGCAGCCGGGGAGCTGTTTTTT
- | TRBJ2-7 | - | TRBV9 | CASSVGPHYEQYF | TGTGCCAGCAGCGTGGGCCCCCACTACGAGCAGTACTTC
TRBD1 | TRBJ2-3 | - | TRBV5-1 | CASRGGTGGNYFTDTQYF | TGCGCCAGCAGGGGGGGGACAGGGGGAAACTACTTCACAGATACGCAGTATTTT
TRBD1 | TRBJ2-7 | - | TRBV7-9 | CASSPGTGGWEQYF | TGTGCCAGCAGCCCCGGGACAGGGGGTTGGGAGCAGTACTTC
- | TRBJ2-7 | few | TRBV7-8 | CASSLWGLNYEQYF | TGTGCCAGCAGCTTGTGGGGGCTCAACTACGAGCAGTACTTC